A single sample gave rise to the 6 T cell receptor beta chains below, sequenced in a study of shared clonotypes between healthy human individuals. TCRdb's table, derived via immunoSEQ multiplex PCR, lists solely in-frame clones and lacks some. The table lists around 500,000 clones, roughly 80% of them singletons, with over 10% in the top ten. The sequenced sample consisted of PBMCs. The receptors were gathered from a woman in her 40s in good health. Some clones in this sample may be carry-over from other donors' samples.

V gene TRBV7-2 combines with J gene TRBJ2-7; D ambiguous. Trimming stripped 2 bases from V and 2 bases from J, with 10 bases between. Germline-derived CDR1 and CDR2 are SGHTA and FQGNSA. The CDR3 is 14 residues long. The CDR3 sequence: CASSLSRSTYEQYF. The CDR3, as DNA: TGTGCCAGCAGCTTATCGCGGAGCACCTACGAGCAGTACTTC.

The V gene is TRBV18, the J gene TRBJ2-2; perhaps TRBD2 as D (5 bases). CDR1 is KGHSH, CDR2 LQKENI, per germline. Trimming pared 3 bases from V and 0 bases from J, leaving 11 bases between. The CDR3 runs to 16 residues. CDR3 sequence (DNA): TGTGCCAGCTCACCTAATAGCGCTACGAACACCGGGGAGCTGTTTTTT. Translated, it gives CASSPNSATNTGELFF.

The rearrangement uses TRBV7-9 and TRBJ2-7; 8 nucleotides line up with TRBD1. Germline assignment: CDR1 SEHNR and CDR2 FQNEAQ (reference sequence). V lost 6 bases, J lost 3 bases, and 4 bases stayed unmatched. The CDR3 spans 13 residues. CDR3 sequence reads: CASSWTGYYEQYF. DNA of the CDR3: TGTGCCAGCAGTTGGACAGGGTACTACGAGCAGTACTTC.

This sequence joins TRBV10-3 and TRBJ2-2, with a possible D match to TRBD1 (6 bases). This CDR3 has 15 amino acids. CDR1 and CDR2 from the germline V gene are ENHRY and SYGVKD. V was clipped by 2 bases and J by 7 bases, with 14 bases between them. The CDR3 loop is CAISETGTWNGELFF. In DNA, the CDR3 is TGTGCCATCAGTGAGACCGGGACATGGAACGGGGAGCTGTTTTTT.

The CDR3 reads CASSPRTGPHYEQYF. DNA of the CDR3: TGCGCCAGCAGCCCCCGGACAGGGCCTCACTACGAGCAGTACTTC. The chain employs TRBV4-3 and TRBJ2-7; 8 nucleotides line up with TRBD1. The length of the CDR3 is 15 residues. Germline V CDR1 and CDR2: LGHNA, YSLEER. V was clipped by 4 bases and J by 3 bases; unmatched bases: 8.

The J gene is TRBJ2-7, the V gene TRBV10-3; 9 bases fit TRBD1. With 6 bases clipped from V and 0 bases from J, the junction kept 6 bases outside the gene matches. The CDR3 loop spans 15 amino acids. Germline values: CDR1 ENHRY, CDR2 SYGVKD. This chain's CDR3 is CAISPQGAISYEQYF. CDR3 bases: TGTGCCATCAGCCCACAGGGGGCGATCTCCTACGAGCAGTACTTC.